The 17 T cell receptor beta chains below come from one sample, sequenced in a study of blood T cell repertoires in COVID-19. Clones were read by immunoSEQ multiplex PCR, and TCRdb kept only the in-frame ones, dropping some. Here the sample spans fewer than 300,000 clones, 86% being singletons. The sample comprised peripheral blood. The origin of the receptors is a man between 50 and 59 years old with COVID-19, enrolled during active disease.

V is TRBV14 and J is TRBJ2-1; 9 bases map to TRBD2. CDR3 length: 15 residues. V trimming: 1 base; J trimming: 7 bases; junction bases outside the gene matches: 5. CDR1 is SGHDN, CDR2 FVKESK, per germline. CDR3 amino acids: CASSQGGGGANEQFF. The CDR3 DNA reads as TGTGCCAGCAGCCAAGGAGGCGGGGGGGCGAATGAGCAGTTCTTC.

The chain joins TRBV28 to TRBJ1-5, with D perhaps TRBD1 (5 bases). Germline CDR1 and CDR2: MDHEN and SYDVKM. CDR3 length: 14 amino acids. Trimming stripped 3 bases from V and 5 bases from J, with 11 bases between. CDR3 sequence reads: CASSLGGAHQPQHF. The CDR3 DNA sequence: TGTGCCAGCAGTTTGGGAGGGGCGCATCAGCCCCAGCATTTT.

The V and J genes are TRBV9 and TRBJ2-5; D uncertain. Trimming removed 0 bases at V and 3 bases at J, with 12 bases between. The CDR3 runs 15 residues. Per the germline V gene, CDR1 is SGDLS and CDR2 is YYNGEE. Written as DNA, the CDR3 is TGTGCCAGCAGCGTAGGGTCTATGATTGAAGAGACCCAGTACTTC. It translates to CASSVGSMIEETQYF.

The chain carries TRBV5-1 and TRBJ1-1; 12 bases align to TRBD1. The CDR3 consists of 17 residues. J gave up 0 bases and V 4 bases, and 7 bases lay outside the gene matches. CDR1 is SGHRS and CDR2 is YFSETQ in the germline V gene. The CDR3 coding sequence is TGCGCCAGCAGCCTCCGGGACAGGGGGCTTGTGAACACTGAAGCTTTCTTT. It specifies CASSLRDRGLVNTEAFF.

This CDR3 is CASSRAEKLFF. The DNA of the CDR3 is TGTGCCAGTAGTAGGGCGGAAAAACTGTTTTTT. The chain links TRBV19 to TRBJ1-4; D not certain. V was shortened by 4 bases and J by 8 bases, with 5 bases between the two germline ends. The V gene's germline CDR1 is LNHDA and CDR2 SQIVND (reference sequence). This CDR3 is 11 amino acids long.

V and J are TRBV2 and TRBJ2-4; D remains unclear. The germline CDR1 and CDR2 sequences are SNHLY and FYNNEI. CDR3 length: 12 amino acids. Trimming stripped 7 bases from V and 0 bases from J, with 4 bases between. The CDR3 nucleotides read TGTGCCAGCATACTAGCCAAAAACATTCAGTACTTC. It encodes CASILAKNIQYF.

The rearrangement uses TRBV5-4 and TRBJ2-7, with D perhaps TRBD1 (6 bases). The CDR3 contains 13 residues. Germline values: CDR1 SGHNT, CDR2 YYREEE (reference sequence). The germline V and J ends were trimmed by 4 bases and 3 bases, with 11 bases remaining between them. CDR3 sequence (DNA): TGTGCCAGCAGCGTGGTAGGGGGCTACGAGCAGTACTTC. Residues: CASSVVGGYEQYF.

This clone was picked up a small number of times. The genes are TRBV18 and TRBJ2-2; weak D call: TRBD2 (6 bases). The CDR3 length is 13 residues. Germline-derived CDR1 and CDR2 are KGHSH and LQKENI. V dropped 3 bases and J dropped 4 bases, with 6 bases sitting between them. The CDR3, as DNA: TGTGCCAGCTCACCGGGAGGCACCGGGGAGCTGTTTTTT. Its translation is CASSPGGTGELFF.

The chain joins TRBV9 to TRBJ2-3, with 13 bases that match TRBD2. V was pared by 3 bases and J by 0 bases, with 7 bases of the junction left unmatched. The CDR3 runs to 18 residues. CDR1 and CDR2 from the germline V gene are SGDLS and YYNGEE. For the CDR3, the DNA is TGTGCCAGCAGCGCCGGGACTAGCGGGACCACTAGCACAGATACGCAGTATTTT. It translates to CASSAGTSGTTSTDTQYF.

The chain carries TRBV28 and TRBJ1-2; the D gene is possibly TRBD1 (6 bases). The V gene lost 10 bases and the J gene lost 7 bases, with 10 bases spanning the gap. The CDR3 sequence is 10 residues long. Germline V CDR1 and CDR2: MDHEN, SYDVKM. Here the CDR3 DNA reads TGTGCCACCGGGGGGCTTGGCTACACCTTC. As protein: CATGGLGYTF.

The chain carries TRBV5-8 and TRBJ2-2; 7 bases align to TRBD2. Germline V gene data show CDR1 as SGHTS and CDR2 as YDEGEE. The CDR3 length is 15 residues. V lost 0 bases and J lost 16; bases outside the gene matches: 15. In nucleotides, the CDR3 is TGTGCCAGCAGCTTGGAACCCCGCGGGGGACCCCTTCGGTTTTTT. Residues: CASSLEPRGGPLRFF.

To note about this clone: This sample includes further DNA sequences coding for the same CDR3. The rearrangement joins TRBV18 to TRBJ2-5, with D unresolved. CDR3 length: 14 amino acids. Germline-derived CDR1 and CDR2 are KGHSH and LQKENI. Between the trimmed V and J ends, which lost 0 bases and 1 base, there was a span of 6 bases. CDR3 coding DNA: TGTGCCAGCTCACCACCGTCGGGCCAAGAGACCCAGTACTTC. Amino acid sequence: CASSPPSGQETQYF.

This clone was seen a handful of times. The chain carries TRBV15 and TRBJ2-1; D unclear. The CDR3 covers 14 residues. The V gene's germline CDR1 is LNHNV and CDR2 YYDKDF (reference sequence). The ends were cut back, 0 bases at V and 4 bases at J, with 7 bases in the middle. The CDR3 reads CATSRDAAYNEQFF. Here the CDR3 DNA reads TGTGCCACCAGCAGAGATGCAGCGTACAATGAGCAGTTCTTC.

The chain uses TRBV29-1 and TRBJ1-1, with 7 bases aligning to TRBD1. The CDR3 has 13 amino acids. Germline CDR1 reads SQVTM; CDR2 reads ANQGSEA. The J segment lost 2 bases and the V segment lost 4 bases, leaving 4 bases of the junction unmatched. The CDR3, as DNA: TGCAGCGTTGTTGACAGGGATAACACTGAAGCTTTCTTT. Its protein is CSVVDRDNTEAFF.

The CDR3: CASSRTHYNEQFF. DNA of the CDR3: TGTGCCAGCAGCCGGACACACTACAATGAGCAGTTCTTC. The chain uses TRBV7-3 and TRBJ2-1; perhaps TRBD1 as D (5 bases). The CDR3 sequence is 13 residues long. V lost 5 bases, J lost 3 bases, and 8 bases lay in between. CDR1 SGHTA and CDR2 FQGTGA come from the germline V gene.

The chain uses TRBV6-5 and TRBJ2-7; 7 bases align to TRBD1. This CDR3 region has 13 residues. Germline CDR1 reads MNHEY; CDR2 reads SVGAGI. V shed 7 bases, J shed 4 bases, and the junction held 7 bases outside the gene matches. CDR3 amino acids: CASTSTGEYEQYF. CDR3 sequence (DNA): TGTGCCAGCACCTCCACAGGGGAGTACGAGCAGTACTTC.

This chain uses TRBV28 with TRBJ1-1; TRBD1 aligns across 8 bases. The CDR3 has 15 amino acids. Germline V gives CDR1 MDHEN, CDR2 SYDVKM. J was trimmed by 1 base and V by 4 bases; bases with no gene match: 5. CDR3 sequence (DNA): TGTGCCAGCAGTTCTGTAGGACAGGGGAACACTGAAGCTTTCTTT. Translating it yields CASSSVGQGNTEAFF. Full variable domain (outside the CDR3, taken from reference TRBV28 and TRBJ1-1): DVKVTQSSRYLVKRTGEKVFLECVQDMDHENMFWYRQDPGLGLRLIYFSYDVKMKEKGDIPEGYSVSREKKERFSLILESASTNQTSMYLCASSSVGQGNTEAFFGQGTRLTVV.